Listed below are T cell receptor beta chains from one sample, sequenced in a study of patients and donors after allogeneic stem cell transplantation. TCRdb fed the RT-PCR reads into MiXCR, producing one record per CDR3 protein. The data hold about 960,000 distinct CDR3 sequences, with roughly 17% observed a single time. Sequences were obtained from blood, either unsorted or a sorted T cell fraction (not recorded which). These receptors were taken from a human donor who was either an allogeneic HSCT recipient or a stem cell or donor lymphocyte infusion donor (not recorded which). It is not recorded whose cells these are; they may come from a transplant donor. CDR3s include the opening cysteine and the closing phenylalanine or tryptophan. The D gene is left open where the match is weak. Rows give clone size only sometimes, using once, few, many, or a class for an expanded clone.

cdr3_aa cdr3_nt v_call clone_size j_call d_call
CSASALAGGTDTQYF TGCAGTGCTTCCGCGCTAGCGGGGGGCACAGATACGCAGTATTTT TRBV20-1 . TRBJ2-3 TRBD2
CASSLPQGKETQYF TGCGCCAGCAGCTTGCCGCAGGGTAAAGAGACCCAGTACTTC TRBV5-1 few TRBJ2-5 .
CATSVGGDGNQPQHF TGTGCCACCAGTGTCGGGGGGGATGGCAATCAGCCCCAGCATTTT TRBV24-1 few TRBJ1-5 .
CASSQHTDTQYF TGTGCCAGCAGCCAGCACACAGATACGCAGTATTTT TRBV7-6 few TRBJ2-3 .
CSAGRLARDKDTQYF TGCAGTGCTGGTCGACTAGCGCGAGACAAAGATACGCAGTATTTT TRBV20-1 . TRBJ2-3 TRBD2
CAWSMAAQNIQYF TGTGCCTGGAGTATGGCCGCTCAGAACATTCAGTACTTC TRBV30 few TRBJ2-4 .
CASTTGQSGYTF TGTGCCAGCACAACGGGACAATCTGGCTACACCTTC TRBV12-3/TRBV12-4 few TRBJ1-2 .
CASSFLDKNIQYF TGCGCCAGCAGCTTCCTGGACAAAAACATTCAGTACTTC TRBV5-1 . TRBJ2-4 .
CASSLGTGNQETQYF TGTGCCAGCAGCTTAGGGACAGGGAATCAAGAGACCCAGTACTTC TRBV7-9 many TRBJ2-5 TRBD1
CASSFLLATYNEQFF TGTGCCAGCAGCTTTCTACTAGCGACCTACAATGAGCAGTTCTTC TRBV5-5 few TRBJ2-1 TRBD2
CASSQDLRGGQETQYF TGTGCCAGCAGCCAAGATTTAAGGGGGGGCCAAGAGACCCAGTACTTC TRBV3-1 . TRBJ2-5 .
CASSSGLGLGNEQFF TGTGCCAGCAGTTCAGGTCTGGGGCTCGGGAATGAGCAGTTCTTC TRBV12-3/TRBV12-4 few TRBJ2-1 .
CASSYRVAGGTTDTQYF TGTGCCAGCAGTTATCGCGTAGCGGGAGGTACCACAGATACGCAGTATTTT TRBV6-5 . TRBJ2-3 TRBD2
CASSATGNPLCDNEQFF TGTGCCAGCAGCGCGACAGGCAACCCCCTCTGCGACAATGAGCAGTTCTTC TRBV3-1 few TRBJ2-1 .
CATCGLRDSYGYTF TGTGCCACGTGCGGTCTTCGGGACAGCTATGGCTACACCTTC TRBV6-2/TRBV6-3 few TRBJ1-2 TRBD1
CASSPTAGARASTDTQYF TGTGCCAGCAGCCCCACTGCGGGGGCGCGGGCCAGCACAGATACGCAGTATTTT TRBV4-2 few TRBJ2-3 .
CATSSPTGELFF TGTGCCACCAGCAGTCCCACCGGGGAGCTGTTTTTT TRBV15 . TRBJ2-2 .
CATSDNRDRGDTQYF TGTGCCACCAGTGATAACCGGGACAGGGGAGATACGCAGTATTTT TRBV24-1 . TRBJ2-3 TRBD1
CASSFGTTTGELFF TGTGCCAGCAGCTTCGGGACAACAACCGGGGAGCTGTTTTTT TRBV7-9 few TRBJ2-2 .
CASGPSRALRNEQFF TGTGCTAGTGGTCCCTCCAGGGCCCTAAGGAATGAGCAGTTCTTC TRBV12-5 . TRBJ2-1 .
CASSLGQERYEQYF TGTGCCAGCAGCTTAGGGCAGGAACGGTACGAGCAGTACTTC TRBV7-2 . TRBJ2-7 .
CATSERRGPGANVLTF TGTGCCACCAGTGAACGCAGGGGGCCTGGGGCCAACGTCCTGACTTTC TRBV24-1 . TRBJ2-6 TRBD1
CSARVGLSNTEAFF TGCAGTGCTAGAGTTGGACTGTCAAACACTGAAGCTTTCTTT TRBV20-1 few TRBJ1-1 .
CASSLAAQGAETDTQYF TGTGCCAGCAGCTTAGCTGCCCAGGGGGCCGAGACAGATACGCAGTATTTT TRBV7-2 few TRBJ2-3 TRBD1
CASSARSHPGGNQPQHF TGTGCCAGCAGTGCGCGCAGCCATCCTGGGGGGAATCAGCCCCAGCATTTT TRBV2 few TRBJ1-5 .
CASKPWDKTTGELFF TGTGCCAGCAAACCGTGGGACAAGACCACCGGGGAGCTGTTTTTT TRBV6-1 few TRBJ2-2 .
CASSHKQGGYNQPQHF TGTGCCAGCAGCCATAAACAGGGTGGGTACAATCAGCCCCAGCATTTT TRBV6-1 . TRBJ1-5 .
CASSPTGLDEAFF TGTGCCAGCTCCCCGACCGGGTTAGATGAAGCTTTCTTT TRBV18 . TRBJ1-1 .
CASSGQFDGELFF TGTGCCAGCAGTGGACAGTTCGACGGGGAGCTGTTTTTT TRBV7-3 . TRBJ2-2 .
CASRLRFSGANVLTF TGTGCCAGCCGTTTAAGATTCTCTGGGGCCAACGTCCTGACTTTC TRBV2 . TRBJ2-6 .
CAAVPGGTDGYTF TGTGCCGCCGTACCTGGGGGCACGGATGGCTACACCTTC TRBV10-3 few TRBJ1-2 .
CSALLAGLSYEQYF TGCAGTGCTCTCCTAGCGGGCCTTTCCTACGAGCAGTACTTC TRBV20-1 few TRBJ2-7 TRBD2
CSVEGRKGVYF TGCAGCGTTGAAGGCCGTAAAGGGGTGTATTTT TRBV29-1 few TRBJ2-3 .
CASSVATGGLGDTQYF TGTGCCAGCAGCGTAGCTACGGGGGGGCTTGGAGATACGCAGTATTTT TRBV9 . TRBJ2-3 TRBD2
CSASAGGGVSGNTIYF TGCAGTGCTAGTGCCGGCGGGGGAGTCTCTGGAAACACCATATATTTT TRBV20-1 . TRBJ1-3 .
CSVDGRENYGYTF TGCAGCGTTGATGGACGGGAGAACTATGGCTACACCTTC TRBV29-1 . TRBJ1-2 .
CASSLWGQDYGYTF TGCGCCAGCAGCTTGTGGGGCCAAGACTATGGCTACACCTTC TRBV5-1 . TRBJ1-2 .
CASQGRMLNTIYF TGTGCCAGCCAAGGACGGATGCTAAACACCATATATTTT TRBV6-2/TRBV6-3 . TRBJ1-3 .
CSVGQGAMNTEAFF TGCAGCGTTGGACAGGGGGCCATGAACACTGAAGCTTTCTTT TRBV29-1 many TRBJ1-1 TRBD1
CSARDLTGTLRNTEAFF TGCAGTGCTAGAGATTTGACAGGGACTTTGAGGAACACTGAAGCTTTCTTT TRBV20-1 few TRBJ1-1 TRBD1
CASRGRNTIYF TGTGCCAGCAGGGGAAGAAACACCATATATTTT TRBV12-3/TRBV12-4 many TRBJ1-3 .
CASSLTSGRATEQFF TGTGCCAGCAGCCTTACTAGCGGGAGGGCCACTGAGCAGTTCTTC TRBV7-2 once TRBJ2-1 TRBD2
CASSVAAGGVKDEQYF TGTGCCAGCAGCGTAGCTGCCGGGGGGGTAAAAGACGAGCAGTACTTC TRBV9 few TRBJ2-7 TRBD2
CASSPDSNRYGYTF TGTGCCAGCAGCCCGGACAGCAATCGGTATGGCTACACCTTC TRBV9 few TRBJ1-2 .
CASSPAWGGFGANVLTF TGTGCCAGCAGTCCCGCGTGGGGGGGCTTTGGGGCCAACGTCCTGACTTTC TRBV12-3/TRBV12-4 . TRBJ2-6 .
CAIRGYQGGDSPLHF TGTGCCATCAGGGGGTACCAGGGTGGGGATTCACCCCTCCACTTT TRBV10-3 . TRBJ1-6 .
CSARSHRRGQGGYNEQFF TGCAGTGCTAGATCTCACCGTCGCGGACAGGGGGGCTACAATGAGCAGTTCTTC TRBV20-1 many TRBJ2-1 TRBD1
CASSQMRQGNYGYTF TGTGCCAGCAGCCAGATGCGGCAGGGAAACTATGGCTACACCTTC TRBV3-1 . TRBJ1-2 .
CASSLSRRGNSPLHF TGTGCCAGCAGTCTATCTCGCAGGGGTAATTCACCCCTCCACTTT TRBV6-1 few TRBJ1-6 .
CASRNRGLKSPLHF TGTGCCAGCAGGAACAGGGGGCTAAAGTCACCCCTCCACTTT TRBV6-1 . TRBJ1-6 TRBD1
CASSYTGGRDEAFF TGTGCCAGCAGTTATACAGGGGGCAGGGATGAAGCTTTCTTT TRBV6-5 . TRBJ1-1 TRBD1